The 17 T cell receptor beta chains below all came from one sample that was sequenced in a study of naive and memory T cell subsets. Blood and skin TCR RNA was reverse transcribed with alpha and beta constant primers. TCRdb fed the 5' RACE reads into MiXCR, producing one record per CDR3 protein. The table includes tens of thousands of distinct CDR3 sequences, 4% to 4.5% detected once. RNA was extracted from 2 to 2.5 ml of whole blood of healthy adults. The source is a male donor in good health.

The sample holds many counts of this clonotype. V is TRBV20-1 and J is TRBJ2-5; 7 bases are a match to TRBD2. Germline CDR1 reads DFQATT; CDR2 reads SNEGSKA (reference sequence). Trimming cost V 0 bases and J 2 bases; bases outside gene matches: 3. This CDR3 comprises 14 residues. The CDR3 reads CSAREGGGQETQYF. The CDR3 DNA follows: TGCAGTGCTAGAGAGGGGGGGGGGCAAGAGACCCAGTACTTC.

This clonotype was counted ten times or more. This chain connects TRBV6-5 to TRBJ2-5, with D perhaps assigned TRBD1 or TRBD2 (5 bases each). The CDR3 covers 16 residues. Germline V gene data show CDR1 as MNHEY and CDR2 as SVGAGI. Trimming removed 6 bases at V and 5 bases at J, with 22 bases between. The CDR3 nucleotides are TGTGCCAGCAGCCGCCGGGACGGAAGAGTGCAGGAGACCCAGTACTTC. It codes for CASSRRDGRVQETQYF.

This clonotype showed up many times. CDR3 amino acids: CASSLAQPQHF. Here the CDR3 DNA reads TGTGCCAGCAGTTTAGCGCAGCCCCAGCATTTT. The rearrangement joins TRBV12-3 or TRBV12-4 to TRBJ1-5; D not resolved. The CDR3 covers 11 residues. V gave up 0 bases and J gave up 7 bases, with 1 base separating them.

This clonotype has a count of ten or more. V is TRBV7-9 and J is TRBJ2-5; 12 bases line up with TRBD1. With V trimmed by 0 bases and J by 11 bases, 10 bases remained unmatched. Germline CDR1 SEHNR, CDR2 FQNEAQ (reference sequence). The CDR3 is 16 residues long. CDR3 nucleotides: TGTGCCAGCAGCTTAGCGAAAACCGGGACAGGGGGCTATCAGTACTTC. Translating gives CASSLAKTGTGGYQYF.

In this sample, this clonotype turned up many times. The DNA for the CDR3 is TGTGCCAGCAGCAGACGACCCGACCGCAATTCACCCCTCCACTTT. Translation gives CASSRRPDRNSPLHF. The chain joins TRBV7-2 to TRBJ1-6; D is undetermined. The V end lost 5 bases, the J end lost 7 bases, and 15 bases lay between the germline ends. The CDR3 contains 15 residues. Germline assignment: CDR1 SGHTA and CDR2 FQGNSA.

This clonotype was observed at least ten times. The chain uses TRBV18 and TRBJ2-4, with unresolved D. The CDR3 spans 14 residues. V was trimmed by 3 bases and J by 5 bases, leaving 11 bases between them. CDR1 and CDR2 (germline): KGHSH, LQKENI. CDR3 nucleotide sequence: TGTGCCAGCTCACCGCAGACAAACCAAAACATTCAGTACTTC. Its translation is CASSPQTNQNIQYF.

This clonotype appeared many times. V gene TRBV2 combines with J gene TRBJ1-2; D remains ambiguous. The CDR3 is 13 amino acids. Trimming took off 2 bases at V and 1 base at J, with 5 bases between the two ends. From germline, CDR1 is SNHLY and CDR2 FYNNEI. The CDR3 DNA follows: TGTGCCAGCAGTGAAAGTCTTAACTATGGCTACACCTTC. It is translated as CASSESLNYGYTF.

This clonotype was picked up many times. The chain joins TRBV6-2 or TRBV6-3 to TRBJ1-1, with 9 bases lining up with TRBD1. Germline lookup yields CDR1 MNHEY and CDR2 SVGEGT. Trimming took 2 bases from V and 3 from J; bases not matched to a gene: 7. The CDR3 totals 16 residues. CDR3 DNA sequence: TGTGCCAGCAGTTACCCAACCGGACAGGGGTACACTGAAGCTTTCTTT. Its protein product is CASSYPTGQGYTEAFF.

This clonotype was detected many times. The gene calls are TRBV27 and TRBJ2-4; the D gene is possibly TRBD2 (6 bases). CDR1 and CDR2 from the germline V gene are MNHEY and SMNVEV (reference sequence). Trimming stripped 2 bases from V and 9 bases from J, with 14 bases between. The CDR3 sequence is 14 residues long. CDR3 region: CASSLLRGTIIQYF. CDR3 DNA sequence: TGTGCCAGCAGTTTACTCCGGGGGACCATCATTCAGTACTTC.

This clonotype appeared many times. Written as DNA, the CDR3 is TGTGCCAGCACTTTCTACGGGACAGGTGACACTGAAGCTTTCTTT. Amino acids: CASTFYGTGDTEAFF. This sequence joins TRBV6-6 and TRBJ1-1; the match to TRBD1 covers 8 bases. This CDR3 is 15 amino acids long. V lost 7 bases and J lost 3; bases outside the gene matches: 10. Germline assignment: CDR1 MNHNY and CDR2 SVGAGI (reference sequence).

This clonotype has a count of ten or more. V gene TRBV29-1 combines with J gene TRBJ1-1, with a weak D call TRBD1 (6 bases). Trimming stripped 3 bases from V and 0 bases from J, with 8 bases between. This CDR3 spans 13 amino acids. Germline CDR1 reads SQVTM; CDR2 reads ANQGSEA. CDR3 loop: CSVDAGVNTEAFF. The CDR3 DNA sequence: TGCAGCGTTGACGCAGGGGTGAACACTGAAGCTTTCTTT.

This clonotype was counted ten times or more. The chain employs TRBV6-5 and TRBJ1-2; D not certain. V was pared by 4 bases and J by 6 bases, with 9 bases between. Germline lookup yields CDR1 MNHEY and CDR2 SVGAGI. The CDR3 totals 12 residues. Written as DNA, the CDR3 is TGTGCCAGCAGTTCTCACAGAGATGGCTACACCTTC. Amino acid sequence: CASSSHRDGYTF.

Many counts were recorded for this clonotype. The chain employs TRBV24-1 and TRBJ2-1; D gene ambiguous. CDR3 size: 11 residues. V shed 5 bases and J shed 4 bases, with 2 bases lying between them. Germline CDR1 reads KGHDR; CDR2 reads SFDVKD. The CDR3 protein is CATSGYNEQFF. The CDR3 DNA is TGTGCCACCAGTGGTTACAATGAGCAGTTCTTC.

There are many counts of this clonotype. This chain joins TRBV20-1 and TRBJ2-7, with TRBD2 matching 8 bases. The ends lost 6 bases at V and 4 bases at J; junction bases unmatched: 5. CDR1 and CDR2 from the germline V gene are DFQATT and SNEGSKA (reference sequence). This CDR3 contains 12 residues. The CDR3 sequence: CSAERERYEQYF. The CDR3 DNA reads as TGCAGTGCAGAGCGGGAGAGGTACGAGCAGTACTTC.

The table lists this clonotype with many counts. CDR3 region: CSVEEALGQPQHF. CDR3 coding DNA: TGCAGCGTTGAAGAGGCACTGGGCCAGCCCCAGCATTTT. V gene TRBV29-1 combines with J gene TRBJ1-5; D ambiguous. Trimming took off 0 bases at V and 7 bases at J, with 10 bases between the two ends. CDR1 is SQVTM, CDR2 ANQGSEA, per germline. This CDR3 has 13 amino acids.

This clonotype was found many times. The V and J genes are TRBV12-3 or TRBV12-4 and TRBJ2-1, with 9 bases that match TRBD2. The CDR3 length is 14 residues. The J segment lost 5 bases and the V segment lost 6 bases, leaving 5 bases of the junction unmatched. The CDR3, as DNA: TGTGCCAGCAGGCGGGAGGGTCTCGACAATGAGCAGTTCTTC. Protein sequence: CASRREGLDNEQFF.

This clonotype has a count of ten or more. The rearrangement links TRBV7-3 to TRBJ2-1; no clear D gene. CDR3 length equals 13 residues. V dropped 1 base and J dropped 7 bases, with 8 bases sitting between them. Germline CDR1 SGHTA, CDR2 FQGTGA. The CDR3: CASSLREGNEQFF. CDR3 DNA sequence: TGTGCCAGCAGCTTAAGAGAAGGAAATGAGCAGTTCTTC.